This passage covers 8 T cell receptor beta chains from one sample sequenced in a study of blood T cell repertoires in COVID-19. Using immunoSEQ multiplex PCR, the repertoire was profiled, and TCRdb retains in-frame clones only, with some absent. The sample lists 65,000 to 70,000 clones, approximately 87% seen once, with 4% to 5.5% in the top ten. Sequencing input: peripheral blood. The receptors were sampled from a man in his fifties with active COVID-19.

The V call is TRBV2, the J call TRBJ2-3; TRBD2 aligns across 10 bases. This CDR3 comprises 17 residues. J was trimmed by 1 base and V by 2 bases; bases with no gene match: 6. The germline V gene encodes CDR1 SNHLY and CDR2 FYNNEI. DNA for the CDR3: TGTGCCAGCAGTGAACTTCGGACTAGCGGACGCACAGATACGCAGTATTTT. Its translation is CASSELRTSGRTDTQYF.

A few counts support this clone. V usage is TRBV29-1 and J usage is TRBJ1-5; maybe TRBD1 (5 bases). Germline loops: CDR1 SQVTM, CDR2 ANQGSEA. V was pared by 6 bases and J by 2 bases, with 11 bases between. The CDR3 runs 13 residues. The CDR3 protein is CSVRDSGNQPQHF. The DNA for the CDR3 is TGCAGCGTCCGGGACTCGGGCAATCAGCCCCAGCATTTT.

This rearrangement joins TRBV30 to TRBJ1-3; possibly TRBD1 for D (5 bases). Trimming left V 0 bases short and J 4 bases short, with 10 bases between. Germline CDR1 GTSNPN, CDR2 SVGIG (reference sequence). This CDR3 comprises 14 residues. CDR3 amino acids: CAWSVRGAGNTIYF. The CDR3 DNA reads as TGTGCCTGGAGTGTTAGGGGTGCCGGAAACACCATATATTTT.

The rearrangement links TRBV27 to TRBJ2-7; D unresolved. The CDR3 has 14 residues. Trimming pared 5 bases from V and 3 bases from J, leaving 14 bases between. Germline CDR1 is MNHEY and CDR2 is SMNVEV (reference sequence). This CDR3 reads CASSGTVQNYEQYF. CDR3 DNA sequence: TGTGCCAGCAGTGGTACAGTTCAAAACTACGAGCAGTACTTC.

The CDR3 loop is CASSLEMNTEAFF. DNA of the CDR3: TGTGCCAGCAGTCTCGAGATGAACACTGAAGCTTTCTTT. This rearrangement joins TRBV6-2 or TRBV6-3 to TRBJ1-1, with D hard to call. This CDR3 is 13 amino acids long. CDR1 MNHEY and CDR2 SVGEGT come from the germline V gene. V gave up 5 bases and J gave up 0 bases, with 7 bases separating them.

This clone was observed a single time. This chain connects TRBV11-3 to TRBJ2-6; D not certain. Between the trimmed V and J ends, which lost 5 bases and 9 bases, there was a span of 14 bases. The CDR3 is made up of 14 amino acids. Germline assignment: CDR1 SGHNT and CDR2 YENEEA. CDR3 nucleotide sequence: TGTGCCAGCAGCGCGGCCCTGAAAAACAACGTCCTGACTTTC. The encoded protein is CASSAALKNNVLTF.

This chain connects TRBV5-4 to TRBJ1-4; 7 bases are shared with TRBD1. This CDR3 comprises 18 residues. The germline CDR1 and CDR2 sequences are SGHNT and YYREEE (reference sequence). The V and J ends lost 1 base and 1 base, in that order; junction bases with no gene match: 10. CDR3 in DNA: TGTGCCAGCAGCTTGAGACAGGGAGAAGGGTTAACTAATGAAAAACTGTTTTTT. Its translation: CASSLRQGEGLTNEKLFF.

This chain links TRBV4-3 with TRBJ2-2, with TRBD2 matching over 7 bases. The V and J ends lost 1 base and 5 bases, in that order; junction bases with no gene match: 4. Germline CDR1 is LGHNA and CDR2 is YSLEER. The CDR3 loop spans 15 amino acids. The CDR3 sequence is CASSQAGGRTGELFF. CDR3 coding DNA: TGCGCCAGCAGCCAAGCGGGAGGTCGAACCGGGGAGCTGTTTTTT.